This TCR beta chain appears in the sequencing data of a study of T cells in Graves' hyperthyroidism and ophthalmopathy. At the level of the study: At initial diagnosis, before any treatment had begun, peripheral blood was obtained.

Germline V gene lookup returns CDR1 GTSNPN and CDR2 SVGIG (reference sequence). V gave up 1 base and J gave up 13 bases, with 11 bases separating them. The CDR3 is 12 amino acids. With regard to this clonotype: The antigen remains unidentified.

The study based diagnoses on clinical symptoms, serum thyroxine and TRAb, thyroid ultrasound and orbital computed tomography. Amplification of TCR beta CDR3 regions was performed using RNA transcripts as template. In the first-round RT-PCR of the TCR CDR3, the HTBI primer set was used. MiXCR was run by TCRdb on the multiplex PCR reads, yielding one entry per CDR3 protein. The data contain hundreds of thousands of distinct CDR3 sequences, roughly 22% of them singletons. Study-wide findings and caveats: Appearing also in blood were most of the thyroid clonotypes expanded above 0.001.

This TCR derives from a woman aged 70-85 years with Graves' ophthalmopathy. This rearrangement joins TRBV30 to TRBJ1-6; D gene uncertain. Input material: blood. CDR3 protein: CAWSGRGLPLHF. CDR3 coding DNA: TGTGCCTGGAGTGGTCGAGGCCTCCCCCTCCACTTT.